This TCR beta chain was captured in a study of blood T cell repertoires in COVID-19 (dated by TCRdb to the early 2020s). Some background on the complete study: Samples from collaborators originated in the United States, Italy and Spain and spanned both the acute and convalescent phases of COVID-19. The repertoires were made available in a free public database intended to serve as a resource for research on the immune response to SARS-CoV-2. The samples were drawn from two sources: the first 160 participants of the ongoing ImmuneRACE study, and approximately 1,300 subjects contributed by 6 global collaborators. A de-identified subject ID, COVID-19 status, age in years and sex were almost always included in the sample metadata. Where available, HLA class I and class II types were taken from metadata supplied by the sample provider and were not determined by assay-based typing. The prospective study material was composed of cDNA or gDNA derived from T cells, B-cell-depleted T cells, or PBMCs. Subjects who had been exposed to COVID-19, were actively infected with it, or had recovered from it provided the deeply sampled blood TCRbeta repertoires that made up the dataset. Overall study results and their limits: The quantity of clinical and demographic metadata differed by source and by participant and was supplied without curation.

Concerning this clone itself: This receptor's antigen is unknown. Per-nucleotide qualities are absent, and no much larger clonotype sits a single base away.

Participants in the prospective study were aged roughly 18 to 100 years, lived in 24 United States geographic areas, and enrolled through a virtual design. Cohort assignment in the prospective study relied on participant-reported clinical history from a screening survey and a study questionnaire. ImmuneRACE Cohort 3 recovered participants were defined by two consecutive negative NP/OP PCR tests, healthcare professional clearance, or symptom resolution. Mobile phlebotomists in the prospective study collected whole blood, serum and a nasopharyngeal or oropharyngeal swab from every participant. Participants in the prospective study had the option to provide additional blood draws and questionnaires over a roughly 2-month period. Before DNA extraction, blood samples from the prospective study were shipped at room temperature or frozen. TCRbeta CDR3 regions were amplified from genomic DNA by means of the immunoSEQ Assay, a bias-controlled multiplex PCR. The paper's data handling went like this. Within the assay, amplification of reference gene primers was used to estimate how many nucleated cells each sample contained. To quantify the absolute abundance of each unique TCRbeta CDR3 rearrangement, sequence reads were collapsed and filtered. For each sample, productive Simpson clonality was calculated by taking the square root of Simpson's diversity index across productive rearrangements. TCRdb's version of the immuneACCESS table is confined to in-frame rearrangements and falls short of the full clone set. An unresolved V gene accounts for under half of the shortfall where checked; the remainder is of unknown origin. The DNA gave D and trimming, while V, J and clone size come from that table. The sample records 80,000 to 130,000 clones, around 85% of which are singletons. Less than 3.5% of the sample is in the top ten clones.

The origin of this receptor is a woman aged 45-65 years who had recovered from COVID-19. Sample: PBMCs or T cells enriched from blood (not recorded which).

Here the CDR3 is given as CASSSGQATTEAFF. The nucleotides are TGTGCCAGCAGCTCGGGACAGGCGACCACTGAAGCTTTCTTT. The chain is assembled from TRBV7-9 and TRBJ1-1, and 8 junctional nucleotides match TRBD1. Per the germline V gene (reference sequence), SEHNR is the CDR1 and FQNEAQ is the CDR2. The CDR3 runs 14 residues from the cysteine to the phenylalanine. The retained sequence is limited to the CDR3, 42 bases, with the frame set at the first base. Here V drops 4 bases and J drops 4 bases, and the junction holds 5 bases not matched to any gene. Where the CDR3 stops, the reference TRBV7-9 and TRBJ1-1 genes take over; the full variable domain is DTGVSQNPRHKITKRGQNVTFRCDPISEHNRLYWYRQTLGQGPEFLTYFQNEAQLEKSRLLSDRFSAERPKGSFSTLEIQRTEQGDSAMYLCASSSGQATTEAFFGQGTRLTVV.